This T cell receptor beta chain was observed in a study of cytomegalovirus exposure and HLA in healthy donors. Overall study findings and caveats: Despite most TCR sequences being rare, some public TCRs occurred in many donors.

Primers included in the PCR were 60 Vbeta and 13 Jbeta primers. Sequencing was performed with immunoSEQ multiplex PCR; in TCRdb, only in-frame clones are kept and a portion is missing. The sample table sets out 150,000 to 200,000 clones. On this clone: Its antigen is as yet unknown.

The ends were cut back, 8 bases at V and 7 bases at J, with 12 bases in the middle. This CDR3 has 12 amino acids. CDR1 and CDR2 from the germline V gene are MNHNS and SASEGT. The source of this sequence is a young man in good health and CMV-seronegative. This sequence joins TRBV6-1 and TRBJ1-3; D is unresolved. The sequencing sample was made of PBMCs. The DNA for the CDR3 is TGTGCCAGCCTGATCTCTATTAACACCATATATTTT. Residues: CASLISINTIYF.